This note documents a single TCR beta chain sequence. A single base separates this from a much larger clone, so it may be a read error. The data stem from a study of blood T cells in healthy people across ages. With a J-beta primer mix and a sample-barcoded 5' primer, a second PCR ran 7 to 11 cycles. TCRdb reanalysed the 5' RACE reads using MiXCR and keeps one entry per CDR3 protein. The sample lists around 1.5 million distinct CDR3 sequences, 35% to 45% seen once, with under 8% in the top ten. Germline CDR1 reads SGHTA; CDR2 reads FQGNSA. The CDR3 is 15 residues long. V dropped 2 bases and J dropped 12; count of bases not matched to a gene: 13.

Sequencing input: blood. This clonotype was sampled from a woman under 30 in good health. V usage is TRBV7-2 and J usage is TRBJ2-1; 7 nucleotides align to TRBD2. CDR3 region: CASSLPGTTPRGQFF. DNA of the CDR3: TGTGCCAGCAGCTTACCCGGGACTACCCCCCGGGGGCAGTTCTTC.